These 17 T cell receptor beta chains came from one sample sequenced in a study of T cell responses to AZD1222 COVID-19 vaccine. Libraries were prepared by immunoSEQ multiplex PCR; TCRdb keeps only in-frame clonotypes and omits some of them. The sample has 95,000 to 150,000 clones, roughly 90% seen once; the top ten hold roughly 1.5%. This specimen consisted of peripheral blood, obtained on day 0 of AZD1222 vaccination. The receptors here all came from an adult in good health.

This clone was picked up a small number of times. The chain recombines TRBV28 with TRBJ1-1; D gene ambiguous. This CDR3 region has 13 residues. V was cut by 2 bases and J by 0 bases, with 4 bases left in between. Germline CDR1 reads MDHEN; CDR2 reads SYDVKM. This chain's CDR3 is CASSLTLNTEAFF. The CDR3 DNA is TGTGCCAGCAGTTTAACACTGAACACTGAAGCTTTCTTT.

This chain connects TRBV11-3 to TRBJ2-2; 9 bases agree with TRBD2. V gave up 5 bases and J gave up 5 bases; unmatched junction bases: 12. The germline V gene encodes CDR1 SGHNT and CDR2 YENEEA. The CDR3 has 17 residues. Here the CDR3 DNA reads TGTGCCAGCAGCCCCCGGGTTAGCGGGAGCCGTACCGGGGAGCTGTTTTTT. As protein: CASSPRVSGSRTGELFF.

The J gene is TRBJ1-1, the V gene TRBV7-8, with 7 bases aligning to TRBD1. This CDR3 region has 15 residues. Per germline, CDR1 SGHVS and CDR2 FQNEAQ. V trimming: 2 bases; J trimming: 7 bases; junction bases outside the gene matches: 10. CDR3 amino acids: CASSLLWTGFVEAFF. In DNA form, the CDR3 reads TGTGCCAGCAGCTTATTGTGGACAGGATTCGTTGAAGCTTTCTTT.

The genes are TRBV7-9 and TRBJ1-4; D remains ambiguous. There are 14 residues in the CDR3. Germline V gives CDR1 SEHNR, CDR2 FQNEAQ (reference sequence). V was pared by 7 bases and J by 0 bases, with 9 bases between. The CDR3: CASTPVATNEKLFF. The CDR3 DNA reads TGTGCCAGCACCCCGGTTGCAACTAATGAAAAACTGTTTTTT.

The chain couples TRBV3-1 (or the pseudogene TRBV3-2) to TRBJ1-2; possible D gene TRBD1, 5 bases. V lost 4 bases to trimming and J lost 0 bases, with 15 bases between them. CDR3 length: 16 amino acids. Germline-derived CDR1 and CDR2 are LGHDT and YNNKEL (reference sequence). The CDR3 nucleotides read TGTGCCAGCAGCCCCTTCGGGGGTGCAACTAACTATGGCTACACCTTC. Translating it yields CASSPFGGATNYGYTF.

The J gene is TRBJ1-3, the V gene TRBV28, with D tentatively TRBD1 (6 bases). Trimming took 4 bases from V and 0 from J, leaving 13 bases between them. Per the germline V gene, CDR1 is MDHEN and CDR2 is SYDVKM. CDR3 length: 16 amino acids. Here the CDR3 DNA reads TGTGCCAGCAGTTCCGGGGGGCCAAGCTCTGGAAACACCATATATTTT. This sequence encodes CASSSGGPSSGNTIYF. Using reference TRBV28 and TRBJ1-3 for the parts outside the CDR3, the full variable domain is DVKVTQSSRYLVKRTGEKVFLECVQDMDHENMFWYRQDPGLGLRLIYFSYDVKMKEKGDIPEGYSVSREKKERFSLILESASTNQTSMYLCASSSGGPSSGNTIYFGEGSWLTVV.

DNA of the CDR3: TGTGCCAGCAGTGCGGGGGAGAATAATGAAAAACTGTTTTTT. It yields the protein CASSAGENNEKLFF. This chain uses TRBV2 with TRBJ1-4, with D perhaps matching TRBD1 (5 bases). The CDR3 extends over 14 amino acids. Germline V gene sequence: CDR1 SNHLY, CDR2 FYNNEI. V was clipped by 4 bases and J by 4 bases, with 10 bases between them. Based on the CDR3 plus reference TRBV2 and TRBJ1-4, the full variable domain is EPEVTQTPSHQVTQMGQEVILRCVPISNHLYFYWYRQILGQKVEFLVSFYNNEISEKSEIFDDQFSVERPDGSNFTLKIRSTKLEDSAMYFCASSAGENNEKLFFGSGTQLSVL.

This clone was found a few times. The CDR3 DNA follows: TGCGCCAGCAGCCTGATGACAGGGGGATCCTACGAGCAGTACTTC. It encodes CASSLMTGGSYEQYF. The chain has TRBV5-1 and TRBJ2-7; 9 nucleotides agree with TRBD1. The germline V gene encodes CDR1 SGHRS and CDR2 YFSETQ. V lost 4 bases and J lost 1; bases outside the gene matches: 6. There are 15 residues in the CDR3.

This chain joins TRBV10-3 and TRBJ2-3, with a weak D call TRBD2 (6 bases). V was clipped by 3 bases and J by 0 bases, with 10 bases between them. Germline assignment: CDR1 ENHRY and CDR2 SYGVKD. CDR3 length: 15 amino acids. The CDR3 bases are TGTGCCATCAGTGAAGGAGGGACGAGCACAGATACGCAGTATTTT. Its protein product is CAISEGGTSTDTQYF.

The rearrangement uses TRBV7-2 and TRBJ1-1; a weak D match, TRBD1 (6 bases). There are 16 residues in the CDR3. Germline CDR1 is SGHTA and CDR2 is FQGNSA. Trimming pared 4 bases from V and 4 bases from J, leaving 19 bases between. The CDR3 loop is CASSSPASGVGTEAFF. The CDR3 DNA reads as TGTGCCAGCAGCTCCCCGGCGTCAGGGGTTGGCACTGAAGCTTTCTTT.

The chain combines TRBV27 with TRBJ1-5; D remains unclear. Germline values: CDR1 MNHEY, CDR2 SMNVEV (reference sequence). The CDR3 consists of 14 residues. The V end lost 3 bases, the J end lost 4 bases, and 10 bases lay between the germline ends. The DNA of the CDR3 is TGTGCCAGCAGTTTTATTGGCGAGAATCAGCCCCAGCATTTT. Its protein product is CASSFIGENQPQHF.

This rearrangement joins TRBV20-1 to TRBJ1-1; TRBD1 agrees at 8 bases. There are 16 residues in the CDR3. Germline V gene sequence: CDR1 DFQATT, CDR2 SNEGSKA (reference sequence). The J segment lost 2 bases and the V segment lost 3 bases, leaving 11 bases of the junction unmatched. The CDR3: CSASSEFGTGNTEAFF. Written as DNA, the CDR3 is TGCAGTGCTAGTTCAGAGTTTGGGACAGGCAACACTGAAGCTTTCTTT.

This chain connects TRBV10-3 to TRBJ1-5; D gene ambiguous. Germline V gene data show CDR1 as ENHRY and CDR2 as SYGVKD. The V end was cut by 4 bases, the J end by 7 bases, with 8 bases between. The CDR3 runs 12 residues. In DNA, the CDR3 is TGTGCCATCAGTGCCCGGGAGCAGCCCCAGCATTTT. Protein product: CAISAREQPQHF.

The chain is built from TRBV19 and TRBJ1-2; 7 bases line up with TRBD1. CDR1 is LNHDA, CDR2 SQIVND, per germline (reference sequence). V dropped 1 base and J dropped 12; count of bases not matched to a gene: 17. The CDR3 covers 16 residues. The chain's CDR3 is CASSIGGGTAGFGDTF. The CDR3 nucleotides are TGTGCCAGTAGTATAGGTGGCGGGACAGCCGGTTTTGGAGACACCTTC.

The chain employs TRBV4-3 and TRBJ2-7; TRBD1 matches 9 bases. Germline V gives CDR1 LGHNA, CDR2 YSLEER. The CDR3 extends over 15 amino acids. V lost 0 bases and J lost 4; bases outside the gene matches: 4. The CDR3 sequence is CASSQDGQGSYEQYF. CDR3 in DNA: TGCGCCAGCAGCCAAGACGGACAGGGGAGTTACGAGCAGTACTTC.

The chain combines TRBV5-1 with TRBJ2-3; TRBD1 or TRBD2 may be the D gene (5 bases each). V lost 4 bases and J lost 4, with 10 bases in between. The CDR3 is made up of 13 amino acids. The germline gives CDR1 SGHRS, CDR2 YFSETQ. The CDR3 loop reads CASSGRGADTQYF. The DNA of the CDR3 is TGCGCCAGCAGCGGGAGAGGGGCAGATACGCAGTATTTT. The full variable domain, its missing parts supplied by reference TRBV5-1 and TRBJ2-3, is KAGVTQTPRYLIKTRGQQVTLSCSPISGHRSVSWYQQTPGQGLQFLFEYFSETQRNKGNFPGRFSGRQFSNSRSEMNVSTLELGDSALYLCASSGRGADTQYFGPGTRLTVL.

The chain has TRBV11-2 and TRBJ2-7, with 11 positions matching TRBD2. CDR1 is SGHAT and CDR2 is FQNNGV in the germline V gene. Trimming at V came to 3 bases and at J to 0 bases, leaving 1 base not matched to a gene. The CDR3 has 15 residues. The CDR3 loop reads CASSLGTSGSYEQYF. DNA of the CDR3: TGTGCCAGCAGCTTGGGGACTAGCGGCTCCTACGAGCAGTACTTC.